This T cell receptor (beta chain) comes out of a study of identical twins. General study findings and limits: Cross-sectional statistics, not tracking of the same donors, supported the conclusions.

This clonotype has ten or more counts. As yet, its antigen is unknown. Unique molecular identifiers were in the cDNA, with template-switch universal primer binding. TCRdb reanalysed the 5' RACE reads using MiXCR and keeps one entry per CDR3 protein. The profile shows a few hundred thousand distinct CDR3 sequences, more than 9% of them singletons. V lost 1 base to trimming and J lost 6 bases, with 6 bases between them. The CDR3 has 11 residues. The germline V gene has CDR1 DFQATT and CDR2 SNEGSKA (reference sequence). The data also belong to a second study, concerning yellow fever vaccine responses in identical twins. That work states: Twins' vaccine T cell response reportedly seemed partly convergent, partly personalized.

Sample: PBMCs. This receptor was taken from a woman between 18 and 29 years old in good health. V is TRBV20-1 and J is TRBJ1-1; D gene unclear. CDR3 protein: CSARVRAEAFF. The CDR3 DNA reads as TGCAGTGCTAGAGTTAGGGCTGAAGCTTTCTTT.